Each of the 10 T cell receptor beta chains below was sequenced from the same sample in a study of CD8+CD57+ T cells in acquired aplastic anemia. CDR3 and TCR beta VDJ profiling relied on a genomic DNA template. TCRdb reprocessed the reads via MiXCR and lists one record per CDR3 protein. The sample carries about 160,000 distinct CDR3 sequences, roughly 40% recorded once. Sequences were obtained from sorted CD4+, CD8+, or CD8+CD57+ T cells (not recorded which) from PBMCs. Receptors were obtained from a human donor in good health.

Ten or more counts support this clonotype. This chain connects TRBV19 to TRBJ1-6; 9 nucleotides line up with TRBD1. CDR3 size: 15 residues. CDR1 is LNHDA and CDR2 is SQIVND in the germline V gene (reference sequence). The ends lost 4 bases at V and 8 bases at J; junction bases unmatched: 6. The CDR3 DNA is TGTGCCAGTAGTAGTGTGGACAGGGGTTATTCACCCCTCCACTTT. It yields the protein CASSSVDRGYSPLHF.

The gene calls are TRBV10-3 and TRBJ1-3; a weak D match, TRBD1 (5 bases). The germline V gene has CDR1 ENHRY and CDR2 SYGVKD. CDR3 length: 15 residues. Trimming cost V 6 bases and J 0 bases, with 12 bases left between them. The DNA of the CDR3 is TGTGCCATCAGGGACAAGGGGAGCTCTGGAAACACCATATATTTT. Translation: CAIRDKGSSGNTIYF.

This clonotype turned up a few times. As DNA, the CDR3 is TGTGCCACCAGCAGAGATCTCAGGGTCGATAATTCACCCCTCCACTTT. The encoded protein is CATSRDLRVDNSPLHF. The chain couples TRBV15 to TRBJ1-6, with a possible D match to TRBD1 (5 bases). Trimming cost V 0 bases and J 5 bases, with 11 bases left between them. CDR1 is LNHNV, CDR2 YYDKDF, per germline (reference sequence). This CDR3 is 16 amino acids long.

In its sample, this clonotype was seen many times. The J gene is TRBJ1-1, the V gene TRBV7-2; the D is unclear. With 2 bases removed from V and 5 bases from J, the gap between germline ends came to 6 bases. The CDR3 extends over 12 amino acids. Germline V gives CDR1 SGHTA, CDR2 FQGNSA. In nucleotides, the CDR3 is TGTGCCAGCAGCTTACGGGGAACTGAAGCTTTCTTT. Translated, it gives CASSLRGTEAFF. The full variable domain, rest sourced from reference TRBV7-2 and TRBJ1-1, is GAGVSQSPSNKVTEKGKDVELRCDPISGHTALYWYRQSLGQGLEFLIYFQGNSAPDKSGLPSDRFSAERTGGSVSTLTIQRTQQEDSAVYLCASSLRGTEAFFGQGTRLTVV.

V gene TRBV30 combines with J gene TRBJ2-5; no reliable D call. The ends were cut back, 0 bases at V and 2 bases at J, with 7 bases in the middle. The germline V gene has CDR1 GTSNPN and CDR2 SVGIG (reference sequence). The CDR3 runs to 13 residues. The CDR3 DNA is TGTGCCTGGAGTGTAAGTGGGCAAGAGACCCAGTACTTC. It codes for CAWSVSGQETQYF.

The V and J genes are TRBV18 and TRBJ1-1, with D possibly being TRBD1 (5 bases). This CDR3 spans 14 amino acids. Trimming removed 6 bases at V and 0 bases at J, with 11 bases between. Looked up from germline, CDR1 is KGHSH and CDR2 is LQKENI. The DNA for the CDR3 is TGTGCCAGCTCCCAGGGATCCATGAACACTGAAGCTTTCTTT. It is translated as CASSQGSMNTEAFF.

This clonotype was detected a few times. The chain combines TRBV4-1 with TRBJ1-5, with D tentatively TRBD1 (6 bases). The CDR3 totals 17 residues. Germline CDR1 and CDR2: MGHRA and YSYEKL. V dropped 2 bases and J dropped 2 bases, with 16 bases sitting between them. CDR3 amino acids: CASSQRGEGGGNQPQHF. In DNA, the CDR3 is TGCGCCAGCAGCCAAAGGGGGGAGGGTGGTGGCAATCAGCCCCAGCATTTT.

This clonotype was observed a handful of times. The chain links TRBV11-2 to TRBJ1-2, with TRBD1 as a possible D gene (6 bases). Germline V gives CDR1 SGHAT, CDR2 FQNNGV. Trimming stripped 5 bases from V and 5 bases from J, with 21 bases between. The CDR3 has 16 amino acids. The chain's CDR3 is CASSPLGGARGYGYTF. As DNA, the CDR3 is TGTGCCAGCAGCCCACTGGGGGGGGCGCGCGGTTATGGCTACACCTTC.

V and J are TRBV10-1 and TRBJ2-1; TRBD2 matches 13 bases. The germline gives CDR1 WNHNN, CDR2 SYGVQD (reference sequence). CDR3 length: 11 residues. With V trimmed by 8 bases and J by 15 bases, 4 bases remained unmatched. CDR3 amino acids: CASGLAGAPFF. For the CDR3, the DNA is TGCGCCAGCGGACTAGCGGGAGCCCCGTTCTTC.

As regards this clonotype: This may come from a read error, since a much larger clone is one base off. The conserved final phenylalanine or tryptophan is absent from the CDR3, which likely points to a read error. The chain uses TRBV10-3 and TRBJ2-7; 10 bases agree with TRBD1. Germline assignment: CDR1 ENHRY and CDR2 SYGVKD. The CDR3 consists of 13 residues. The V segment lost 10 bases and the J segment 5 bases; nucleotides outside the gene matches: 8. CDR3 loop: CASRRQGANEQYS. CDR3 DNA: TGTGCCAGCAGGCGACAGGGGGCCAACGAGCAGTACTCC.